These 16 T cell receptor beta chains were sequenced from one sample in a study of blood T cell repertoires in COVID-19. Using immunoSEQ multiplex PCR, the repertoire was profiled, and TCRdb retains in-frame clones only, with some absent. The sample gives 200,000 to 300,000 clones, 85% of which show up once; around 5.5% is in the top ten. The specimen was peripheral blood. The receptors were gathered from a man between 50 and 59 years old with COVID-19, enrolled during active disease.

This chain connects TRBV10-3 to TRBJ2-1; 7 nucleotides line up with TRBD1. The J segment lost 3 bases and the V segment lost 5 bases, leaving 4 bases of the junction unmatched. The CDR3 has 14 residues. CDR1 and CDR2 (germline): ENHRY, SYGVKD. CDR3 sequence: CAISSQGNYNEQFF. The CDR3 DNA is TGTGCCATCAGTTCACAGGGGAACTACAATGAGCAGTTCTTC.

The J gene is TRBJ2-5, the V gene TRBV10-1; 8 nucleotides align to TRBD1. J lost 3 bases, V lost 3 bases, and 6 bases had no gene match. This CDR3 region has 15 residues. Germline CDR1 WNHNN, CDR2 SYGVQD (reference sequence). CDR3 protein: CASSDTRTGKETQYF. CDR3 DNA sequence: TGCGCCAGCAGTGATACCCGGACAGGGAAAGAGACCCAGTACTTC.

This clone came up many times. J is TRBJ2-7 and V is TRBV11-1; 7 bases align to TRBD1. With 2 bases clipped from V and 6 bases from J, the junction kept 10 bases outside the gene matches. Germline-derived CDR1 and CDR2 are SGHAT and FQDESV (reference sequence). The CDR3 runs 15 residues. The DNA for the CDR3 is TGTGCCAGCAGCTTAATGACAGGGCTCTCCCCCGAGCAGTACTTC. Translating it yields CASSLMTGLSPEQYF.

This chain uses TRBV2 with TRBJ2-3; 7 nucleotides agree with TRBD1. This CDR3 has 15 amino acids. The junction had 5 bases not matched to a gene; V was cut back by 5 bases and J by 0 bases. Germline V lookup: CDR1 SNHLY, CDR2 FYNNEI. The CDR3, as DNA: TGTGCCAGCAGTACCCGGACAGGAAGCACAGATACGCAGTATTTT. Its protein is CASSTRTGSTDTQYF.

The rearrangement links TRBV5-5 to TRBJ2-2; D perhaps matches TRBD2 (5 bases). Germline V gene lookup returns CDR1 SGHKS and CDR2 YYEKEE (reference sequence). This CDR3 is 16 amino acids long. Deletions cut 4 bases from V and 0 bases from J, with 13 bases between. This chain's CDR3 is CASSLEGRANTGELFF. CDR3 coding DNA: TGTGCCAGCAGCCTCGAGGGCAGAGCGAACACCGGGGAGCTGTTTTTT. The full variable domain, rest sourced from reference TRBV5-5 and TRBJ2-2, is DAGVTQSPTHLIKTRGQQVTLRCSPISGHKSVSWYQQVLGQGPQFIFQYYEKEERGRGNFPDRFSARQFPNYSSELNVNALLLGDSALYLCASSLEGRANTGELFFGEGSRLTVL.

V usage is TRBV6-1 and J usage is TRBJ1-2; weak D call: TRBD1 (5 bases). Germline V gene sequence: CDR1 MNHNS, CDR2 SASEGT. This CDR3 has 14 residues. Between the trimmed V and J ends, which lost 3 bases and 4 bases, there was a span of 12 bases. CDR3 DNA sequence: TGTGCCAGCAGTGACAGGGATACGAGCTATGGCTACACCTTC. As protein: CASSDRDTSYGYTF.

This chain uses TRBV6-5 with TRBJ1-1, with D hard to call. Germline V gene data show CDR1 as MNHEY and CDR2 as SVGAGI. Between the trimmed V and J ends, which lost 5 bases and 0 bases, there was a span of 10 bases. The CDR3 contains 14 residues. CDR3 bases: TGTGCCAGCAGTCTCAGTACAATGAACACTGAAGCTTTCTTT. Encoded protein: CASSLSTMNTEAFF.

The V and J genes are TRBV20-1 and TRBJ1-1; D unclear. This CDR3 is built from 10 residues. V lost 5 bases, J lost 12 bases, and 13 bases lay in between. Germline CDR1 reads DFQATT; CDR2 reads SNEGSKA (reference sequence). The chain's CDR3 is CSAVYSNPFF. In nucleotides, the CDR3 is TGCAGTGCTGTGTATAGTAATCCTTTCTTT.

V and J are TRBV4-1 and TRBJ1-2; 11 positions match TRBD1. Trimming at V came to 4 bases and at J to 6 bases, leaving 7 bases not matched to a gene. The CDR3 is 15 amino acids. CDR1 is MGHRA, CDR2 YSYEKL, per germline. The CDR3 loop is CASSPSGQGGDGYTF. CDR3 DNA: TGCGCCAGCAGCCCTTCGGGACAGGGGGGAGATGGCTACACCTTC.

The chain's CDR3 is CAWTPGQGTEAFF. CDR3 DNA sequence: TGTGCCTGGACCCCAGGACAGGGCACTGAAGCTTTCTTT. The V gene is TRBV30, the J gene TRBJ1-1; 8 positions agree with TRBD1. The CDR3 is 13 residues long. Looked up from germline, CDR1 is GTSNPN and CDR2 is SVGIG (reference sequence). With 4 bases clipped from V and 4 bases from J, the junction kept 5 bases outside the gene matches.

The V call is TRBV5-4, the J call TRBJ2-1; 8 bases map to TRBD1. The germline gives CDR1 SGHNT, CDR2 YYREEE (reference sequence). The CDR3 totals 14 residues. Trimming at V came to 5 bases and at J to 6 bases, leaving 7 bases not matched to a gene. Here the CDR3 DNA reads TGTGCCAGCAGGAAGGACAGGGATAGCAATGAGCAGTTCTTC. Residues: CASRKDRDSNEQFF.

For this clone: The same CDR3 arises from other DNA sequences in this sample as well. The chain uses TRBV3-1 (or the pseudogene TRBV3-2) and TRBJ2-2; D remains ambiguous. The CDR3 runs to 15 residues. Trimming took 1 base from V and 5 from J, leaving 11 bases between them. CDR1 and CDR2 from the germline V gene are LGHDT and YNNKEL (reference sequence). As DNA, the CDR3 is TGTGCCAGCAGCCAAGTGGGTTCGGGTACCGGGGAGCTGTTTTTT. Amino acids: CASSQVGSGTGELFF.

The chain has TRBV27 and TRBJ2-1; TRBD2 aligns across 7 bases. V lost 3 bases and J lost 4; bases outside the gene matches: 3. The germline V gene has CDR1 MNHEY and CDR2 SMNVEV (reference sequence). CDR3 length: 14 amino acids. CDR3 sequence (DNA): TGTGCCAGCAGTTTTCTAGCGGATTACAATGAGCAGTTCTTC. Translated: CASSFLADYNEQFF.

V is TRBV3-1 (or the pseudogene TRBV3-2) and J is TRBJ2-6; D unclear. This CDR3 has 18 residues. Germline CDR1 is LGHDT and CDR2 is YNNKEL (reference sequence). The V end lost 2 bases, the J end lost 4 bases, and 18 bases lay between the germline ends. In DNA, the CDR3 is TGTGCCAGCAGCCAAACCGTCGGCGGCTTAAGGGGGGCCAACGTCCTGACTTTC. Translated, it gives CASSQTVGGLRGANVLTF.

This chain joins TRBV5-4 and TRBJ2-3; no firm D call. CDR3 length: 16 residues. The V end was cut by 0 bases, the J end by 2 bases, with 13 bases between. The V gene's germline CDR1 is SGHNT and CDR2 YYREEE (reference sequence). The CDR3 loop reads CASSLGGARYTDTQYF. CDR3 nucleotides: TGTGCCAGCAGCTTGGGAGGCGCGCGGTACACAGATACGCAGTATTTT.

The genes are TRBV4-1 and TRBJ1-1; no clear D. The V end lost 0 bases, the J end lost 4 bases, and 9 bases lay between the germline ends. The germline CDR1 and CDR2 sequences are MGHRA and YSYEKL. The CDR3 has 14 residues. The CDR3 DNA reads TGCGCCAGCAGCCAAGAACGCGGCCTCACTGAAGCTTTCTTT. Protein sequence: CASSQERGLTEAFF.